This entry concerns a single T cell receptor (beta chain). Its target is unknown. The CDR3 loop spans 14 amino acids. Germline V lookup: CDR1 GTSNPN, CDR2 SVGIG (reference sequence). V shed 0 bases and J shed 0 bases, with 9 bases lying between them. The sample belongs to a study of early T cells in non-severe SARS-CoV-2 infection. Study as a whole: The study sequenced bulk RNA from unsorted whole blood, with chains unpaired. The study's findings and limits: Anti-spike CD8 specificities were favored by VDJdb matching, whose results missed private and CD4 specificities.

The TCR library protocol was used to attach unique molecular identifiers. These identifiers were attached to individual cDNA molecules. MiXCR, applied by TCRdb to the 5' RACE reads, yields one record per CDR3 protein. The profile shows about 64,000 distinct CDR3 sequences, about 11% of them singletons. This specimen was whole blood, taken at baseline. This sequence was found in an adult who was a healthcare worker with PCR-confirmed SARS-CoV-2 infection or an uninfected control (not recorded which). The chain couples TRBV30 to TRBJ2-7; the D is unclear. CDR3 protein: CAWSVGLTSYEQYF. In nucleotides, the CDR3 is TGTGCCTGGAGTGTAGGCCTAACCTCCTACGAGCAGTACTTC.